The T cell receptor (beta chain) described here comes from a study of human T cells and chemical hapten exposure. Looking at the study overall: DPC at 0.01% went onto the upper back in patch tests, read at 6 days.

Time point here: patch test 3, about 24 weeks after DPC sensitization. As for treatment: therapeutic diphenylcyclopropenone sensitization with weekly scalp DPC. Study findings and constraints: Donor immune responses may differ from healthy people's, since all donors had alopecia.

Individual cDNA molecules (in the library) carried attached unique molecular identifiers. As processed by the authors: Sampled TCR counts reached a median of roughly 98,000 per sample, with values ranging from roughly 23,224 to 690,600. Each CDR3 protein gets one entry after TCRdb re-called the RACE reads with MiXCR. The V and J calls were determined by TCRdb, not by the authors. The table includes about 120,000 distinct CDR3 sequences, around 11% detected once. V gave up 6 bases and J gave up 4 bases, with 13 bases separating them. Germline CDR1 and CDR2: SGHTA and FQGNSA. The CDR3 runs to 13 residues. This clonotype has ten or more counts. Its antigen is still unknown.

This sequence was found in a woman aged 45-59 years with alopecia areata. Some clones in this sample may be carry-over from other donors' samples. The source material was whole blood, sampled in connection with sensitization to the hapten diphenylcyclopropenone (DPC). The J gene is TRBJ2-7, the V gene TRBV7-2; D possibly corresponds to TRBD1 (5 bases). The chain's CDR3 is CASSYDSFYEQYF. The DNA of the CDR3 is TGTGCCAGCAGTTATGACAGTTTTTACGAGCAGTACTTC.